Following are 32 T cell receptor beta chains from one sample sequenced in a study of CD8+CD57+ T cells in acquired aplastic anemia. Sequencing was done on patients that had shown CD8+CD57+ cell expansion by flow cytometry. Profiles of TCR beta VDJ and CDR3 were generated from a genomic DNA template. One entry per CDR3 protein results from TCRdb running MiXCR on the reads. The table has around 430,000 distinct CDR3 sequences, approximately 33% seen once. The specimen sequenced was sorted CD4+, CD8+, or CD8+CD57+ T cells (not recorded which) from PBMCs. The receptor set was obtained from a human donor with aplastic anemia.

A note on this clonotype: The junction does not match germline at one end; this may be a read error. The DNA of the CDR3 is TGTGCCAGCAGACATACAGGGACAGATACGCGGTATTTT. It is translated as CASRHTGTDTRYF. The chain combines TRBV6-1 with TRBJ2-3, with TRBD1 matching over 7 bases. The germline gives CDR1 MNHNS, CDR2 SASEGT. This CDR3 contains 13 residues.

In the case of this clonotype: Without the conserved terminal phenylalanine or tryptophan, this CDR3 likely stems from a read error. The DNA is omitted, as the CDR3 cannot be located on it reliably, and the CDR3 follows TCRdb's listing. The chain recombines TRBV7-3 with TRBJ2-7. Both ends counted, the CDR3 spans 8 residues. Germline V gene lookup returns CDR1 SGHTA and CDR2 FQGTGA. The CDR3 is CASSLIGG.

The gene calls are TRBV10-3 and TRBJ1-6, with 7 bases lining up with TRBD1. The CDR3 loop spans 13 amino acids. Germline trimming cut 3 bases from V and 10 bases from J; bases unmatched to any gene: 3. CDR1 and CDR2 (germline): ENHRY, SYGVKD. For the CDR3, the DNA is TGTGCCATCAGTGACCGGACAGGCTCACCCCTCCACTTT. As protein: CAISDRTGSPLHF.

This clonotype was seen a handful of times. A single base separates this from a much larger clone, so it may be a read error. CDR3 loop: CATSDSGANVLTF. CDR3 DNA sequence: TGTGCCACCAGTGACTCTGGGGCCAACGTCCTGACTTTC. The chain has TRBV10-3 and TRBJ2-6, with D hard to call. Germline CDR1 ENHRY, CDR2 SYGVKD. The CDR3 totals 13 residues.

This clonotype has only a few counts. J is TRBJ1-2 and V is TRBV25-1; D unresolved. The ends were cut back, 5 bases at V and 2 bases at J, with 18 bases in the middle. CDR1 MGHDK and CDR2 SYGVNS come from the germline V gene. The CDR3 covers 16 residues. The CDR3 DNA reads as TGTGCCAGCAGTTTCGGGTTGGACCGACCGAACTATGGCTACACCTTC. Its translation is CASSFGLDRPNYGYTF.

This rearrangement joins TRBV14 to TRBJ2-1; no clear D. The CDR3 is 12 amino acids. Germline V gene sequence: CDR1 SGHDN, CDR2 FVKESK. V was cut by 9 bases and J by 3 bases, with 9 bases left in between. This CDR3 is CASDSSYNEQFF. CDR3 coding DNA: TGTGCCAGTGATAGCAGCTACAATGAGCAGTTCTTC.

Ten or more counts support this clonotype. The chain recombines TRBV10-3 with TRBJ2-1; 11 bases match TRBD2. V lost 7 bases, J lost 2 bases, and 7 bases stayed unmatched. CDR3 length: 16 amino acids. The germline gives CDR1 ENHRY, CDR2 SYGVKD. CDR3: CAITGSGRATYNEQFF. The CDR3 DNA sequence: TGTGCCATCACCGGTAGCGGGAGGGCGACCTACAATGAGCAGTTCTTC.

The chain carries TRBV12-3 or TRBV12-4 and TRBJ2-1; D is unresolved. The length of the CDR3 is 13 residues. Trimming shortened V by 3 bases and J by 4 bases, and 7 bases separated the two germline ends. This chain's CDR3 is CASSFEAYNEQFF. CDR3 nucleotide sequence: TGTGCCAGCAGTTTCGAGGCATACAATGAGCAGTTCTTC.

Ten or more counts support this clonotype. CDR3 nucleotide sequence: TGCAGTGCTAGAGCTGAGACTGAAGCTTTCTTT. Translated: CSARAETEAFF. J is TRBJ1-1 and V is TRBV20-1; D is uncertain. Trimming removed 1 base at V and 5 bases at J, with 5 bases between. From germline, CDR1 is DFQATT and CDR2 SNEGSKA (reference sequence). The CDR3 extends over 11 amino acids.

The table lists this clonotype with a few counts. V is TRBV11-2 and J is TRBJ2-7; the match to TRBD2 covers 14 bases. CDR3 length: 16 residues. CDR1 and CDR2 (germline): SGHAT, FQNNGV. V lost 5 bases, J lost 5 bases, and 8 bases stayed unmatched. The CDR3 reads CASSPTSGGATDEQYF. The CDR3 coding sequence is TGTGCCAGCAGCCCGACTAGCGGGGGGGCGACGGACGAGCAGTACTTC.

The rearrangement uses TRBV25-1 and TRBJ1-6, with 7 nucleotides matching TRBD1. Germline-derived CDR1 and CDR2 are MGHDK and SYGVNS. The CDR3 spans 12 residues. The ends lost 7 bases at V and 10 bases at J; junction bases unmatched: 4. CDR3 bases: TGTGCCAGCAAGCAGGGGGTCTCACCCCTCCACTTT. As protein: CASKQGVSPLHF.

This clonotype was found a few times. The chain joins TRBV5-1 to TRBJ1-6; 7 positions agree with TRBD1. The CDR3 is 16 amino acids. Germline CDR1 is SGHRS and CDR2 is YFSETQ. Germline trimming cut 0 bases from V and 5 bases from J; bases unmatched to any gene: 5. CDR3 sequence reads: CASSLVRDRDNSPLHF. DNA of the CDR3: TGCGCCAGCAGCTTGGTGCGCGACAGGGATAATTCACCCCTCCACTTT.

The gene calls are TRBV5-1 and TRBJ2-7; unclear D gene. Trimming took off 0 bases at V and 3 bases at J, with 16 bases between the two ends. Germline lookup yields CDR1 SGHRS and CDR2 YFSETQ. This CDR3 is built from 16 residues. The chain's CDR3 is CASSLGTTGVYYEQYF. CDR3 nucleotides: TGCGCCAGCAGCTTGGGAACGACTGGGGTATACTACGAGCAGTACTTC.

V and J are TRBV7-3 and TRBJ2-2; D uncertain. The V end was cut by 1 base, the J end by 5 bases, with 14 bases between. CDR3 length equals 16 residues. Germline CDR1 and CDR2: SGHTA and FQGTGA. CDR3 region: CASSLMSYPSTGELFF. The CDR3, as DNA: TGTGCCAGCAGCTTAATGTCTTACCCTAGTACCGGGGAGCTGTTTTTT.

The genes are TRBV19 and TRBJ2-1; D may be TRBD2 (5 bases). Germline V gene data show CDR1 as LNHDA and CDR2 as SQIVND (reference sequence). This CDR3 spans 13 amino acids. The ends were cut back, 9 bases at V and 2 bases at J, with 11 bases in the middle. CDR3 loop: CASKAEPYNEQFF. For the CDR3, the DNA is TGTGCCAGCAAAGCGGAACCCTACAATGAGCAGTTCTTC.

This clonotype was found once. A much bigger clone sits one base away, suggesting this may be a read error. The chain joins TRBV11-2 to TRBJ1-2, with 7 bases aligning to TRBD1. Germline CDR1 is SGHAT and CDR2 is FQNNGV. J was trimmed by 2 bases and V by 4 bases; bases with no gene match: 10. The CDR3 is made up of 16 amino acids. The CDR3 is CASSSDTTGWNYGYTF. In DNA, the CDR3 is TGTGCCAGCAGCTCCGACACGACAGGGTGGAACTATGGCTACACCTTC.

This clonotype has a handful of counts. CDR3 residues: CASSQWTGGIYGYTF. CDR3 in DNA: TGTGCCAGCAGCCAATGGACAGGGGGCATCTATGGCTACACCTTC. V is TRBV7-2 and J is TRBJ1-2; 11 bases fit TRBD1. Per germline, CDR1 SGHTA and CDR2 FQGNSA. The CDR3 covers 15 residues. V was clipped by 5 bases and J by 4 bases; unmatched bases: 6.

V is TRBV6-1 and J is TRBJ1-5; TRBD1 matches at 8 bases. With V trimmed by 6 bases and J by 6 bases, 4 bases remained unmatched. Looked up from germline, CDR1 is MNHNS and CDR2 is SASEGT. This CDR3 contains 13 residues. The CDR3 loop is CASRDRDTQPQHF. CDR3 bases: TGTGCCAGCAGGGACAGGGACACTCAGCCCCAGCATTTT.

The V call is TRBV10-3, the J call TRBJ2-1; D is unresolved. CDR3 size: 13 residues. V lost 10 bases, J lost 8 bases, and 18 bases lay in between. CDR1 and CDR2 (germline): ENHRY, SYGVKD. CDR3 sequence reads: CASDMDGGDEQFF. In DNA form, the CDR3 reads TGTGCCAGTGATATGGACGGTGGTGATGAGCAGTTCTTC.

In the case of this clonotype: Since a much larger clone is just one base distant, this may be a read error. The CDR3 loop is CSASDTYRGENTEAFF. The CDR3 DNA follows: TGCAGTGCTAGCGACACGTATCGGGGGGAGAACACTGAAGCTTTCTTT. V usage is TRBV20-1 and J usage is TRBJ1-1, with a tentative D call TRBD1 (5 bases). Trimming removed 3 bases from V and 1 base from J, with 18 bases in between. Germline V gene lookup returns CDR1 DFQATT and CDR2 SNEGSKA (reference sequence). This CDR3 contains 16 residues.

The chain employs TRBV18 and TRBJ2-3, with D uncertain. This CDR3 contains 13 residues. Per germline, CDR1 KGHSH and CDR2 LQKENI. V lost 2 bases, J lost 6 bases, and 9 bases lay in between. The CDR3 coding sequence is TGTGCCAGCTCACCAGGGTCTGGGGATACGCAGTATTTT. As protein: CASSPGSGDTQYF.

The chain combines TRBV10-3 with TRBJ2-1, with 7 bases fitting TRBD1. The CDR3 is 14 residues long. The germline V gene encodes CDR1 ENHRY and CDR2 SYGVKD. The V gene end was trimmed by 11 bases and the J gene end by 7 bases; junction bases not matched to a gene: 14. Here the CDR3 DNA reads TGTGCCCTATCTGCCGGGACAGCCAAAAATGAGCAGTTCTTC. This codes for CALSAGTAKNEQFF.

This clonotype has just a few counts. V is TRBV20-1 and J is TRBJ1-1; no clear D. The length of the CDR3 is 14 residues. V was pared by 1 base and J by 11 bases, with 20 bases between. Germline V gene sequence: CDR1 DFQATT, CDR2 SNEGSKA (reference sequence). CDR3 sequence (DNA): TGCAGTGCTAGAGTTGAGTGGGCAGCCGTCGACGCTTTCTTT. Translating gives CSARVEWAAVDAFF.

CDR3 region: CAGRTGDNEKLFF. The DNA for the CDR3 is TGTGCTGGAAGGACTGGGGATAATGAAAAACTGTTTTTT. The chain employs TRBV2 and TRBJ1-4, with unresolved D. CDR1 is SNHLY and CDR2 is FYNNEI in the germline V gene. CDR3 length: 13 residues.

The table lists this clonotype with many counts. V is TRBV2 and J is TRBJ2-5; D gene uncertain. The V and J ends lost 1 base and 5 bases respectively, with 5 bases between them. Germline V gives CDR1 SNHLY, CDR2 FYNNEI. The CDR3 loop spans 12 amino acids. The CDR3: CASSEGRETQYF. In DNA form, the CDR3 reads TGTGCCAGCAGTGAAGGGCGGGAGACCCAGTACTTC.

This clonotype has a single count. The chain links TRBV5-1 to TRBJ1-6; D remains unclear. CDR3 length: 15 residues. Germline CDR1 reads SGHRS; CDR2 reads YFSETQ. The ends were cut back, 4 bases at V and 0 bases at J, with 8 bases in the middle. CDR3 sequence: CASSAQFSYNSPLHF. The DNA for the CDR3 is TGCGCCAGCAGCGCACAGTTCTCCTATAATTCACCCCTCCACTTT.

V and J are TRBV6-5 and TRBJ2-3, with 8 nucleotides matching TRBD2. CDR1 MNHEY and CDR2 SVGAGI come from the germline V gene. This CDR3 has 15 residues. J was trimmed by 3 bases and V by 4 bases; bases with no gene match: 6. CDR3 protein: CASSLMGGRTDTQYF. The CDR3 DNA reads TGTGCCAGCAGTTTAATGGGCGGGAGGACAGATACGCAGTATTTT.

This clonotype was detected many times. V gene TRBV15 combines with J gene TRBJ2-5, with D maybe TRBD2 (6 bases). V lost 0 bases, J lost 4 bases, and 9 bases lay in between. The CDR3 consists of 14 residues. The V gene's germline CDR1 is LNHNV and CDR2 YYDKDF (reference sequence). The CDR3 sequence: CATSRDGGGETQYF. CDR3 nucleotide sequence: TGTGCCACCAGCAGAGATGGGGGAGGAGAGACCCAGTACTTC.

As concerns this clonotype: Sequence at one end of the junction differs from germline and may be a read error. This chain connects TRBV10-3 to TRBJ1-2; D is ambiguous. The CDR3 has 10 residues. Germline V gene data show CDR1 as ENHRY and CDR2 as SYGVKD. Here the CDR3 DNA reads TGTGCCATCAGCGGGTATGGCTCCACCTTC. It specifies CAISGYGSTF.

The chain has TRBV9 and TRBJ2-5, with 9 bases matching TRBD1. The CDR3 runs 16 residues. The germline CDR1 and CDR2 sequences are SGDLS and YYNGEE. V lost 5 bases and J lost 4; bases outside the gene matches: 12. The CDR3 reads CASSGEPGTGRETQYF. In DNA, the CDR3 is TGTGCCAGCAGTGGGGAACCCGGGACAGGGAGAGAGACCCAGTACTTC.

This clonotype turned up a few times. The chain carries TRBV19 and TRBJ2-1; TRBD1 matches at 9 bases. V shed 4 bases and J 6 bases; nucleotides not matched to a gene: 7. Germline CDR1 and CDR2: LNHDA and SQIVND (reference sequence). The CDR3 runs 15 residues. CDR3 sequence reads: CASSTPGQGINEQFF. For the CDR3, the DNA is TGTGCCAGTAGTACTCCGGGACAGGGAATCAATGAGCAGTTCTTC.

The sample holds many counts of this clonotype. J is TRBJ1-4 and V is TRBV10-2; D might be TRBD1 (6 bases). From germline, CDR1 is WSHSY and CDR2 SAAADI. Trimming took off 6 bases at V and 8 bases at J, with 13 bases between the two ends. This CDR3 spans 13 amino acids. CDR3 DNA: TGCGCCAGCAGCCGCGGGGGGCAAGAAAAACTGTTTTTT. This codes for CASSRGGQEKLFF.